The rows below give T cell receptor beta chains drawn from one sample of a study of quantifying T cell responses using KT2 cells. One entry per CDR3 protein, called by TCRdb with MiXCR from the UMI-ligation and nested PCR reads. The table lists tens of thousands of distinct CDR3 sequences, approximately 13% of them singletons. The sequencing sample was made of PBMCs spiked with cells of the T cell clone KT2. All receptors derive from a human donor. The CDR3 runs from the conserved cysteine through the conserved F or W. The D gene is left open where the match is weak. A row's size may be missing; if present it is once, few, many or a size class.

TRBV5-1	NA	TRBJ2-7	NA	TGCGCCAGCAGCGCCTCTCCGACAGGGGAGGGCTCCTACGAGCAGTACTTC	CASSASPTGEGSYEQYF
TRBV7-9	few	TRBJ1-2	TRBD1	TGTGCCAGCAGCCTAAACGCGCAGACAGGGGAGAGTGGCTACACCTTC	CASSLNAQTGESGYTF
TRBV30	NA	TRBJ1-5	NA	TGTGCCTGGAGTTCCACAGGCAATCAGCCCCAGCATTTT	CAWSSTGNQPQHF
TRBV14	few	TRBJ1-1	TRBD1	TGTGCCAGCAGCCAAGTTACAGGGGGTGTATCGAACACTGAAGCTTTCTTT	CASSQVTGGVSNTEAFF
TRBV5-1	NA	TRBJ1-1	TRBD1	TGCGCCAGCAGATCAGGGGGATCAATGAACACTGAAGCTTTCTTT	CASRSGGSMNTEAFF
TRBV6-1	NA	TRBJ2-7	NA	TGTGCCAGCAGTGCCCCTAAGGGCAGCTACGAGCAGTACTTC	CASSAPKGSYEQYF
TRBV5-1	few	TRBJ2-3	TRBD1	TGCGCCAGCAGCGCGACAGGGATGTCCACAGATACGCAGTATTTT	CASSATGMSTDTQYF
TRBV28	NA	TRBJ2-7	NA	TGTGCCAGCAGTTTGTCTGGAGTACCCTCTTACGAGCAGTACTTC	CASSLSGVPSYEQYF
TRBV6-1	NA	TRBJ1-1	NA	TGTGCCAGCAGTGAAGACAGGCGACGCGCTGAAGCTTTCTTT	CASSEDRRRAEAFF
TRBV12-3/TRBV12-4	NA	TRBJ1-5	NA	TGTGCCAGCAGTCCGGTGTCGGCCAATCAGCCCCAGCATTTT	CASSPVSANQPQHF
TRBV2	few	TRBJ1-5	NA	TGTGCCAGCAGCGGCGGGGATTATAGCAATCAGCCCCAGCATTTT	CASSGGDYSNQPQHF
TRBV30	NA	TRBJ1-6	NA	TGTGCCTGCCGGTCGGCGAGCTCCTATAATTCACCCCTCCACTTT	CACRSASSYNSPLHF
TRBV4-1	many	TRBJ1-2	NA	TGCGCCAGCAGCCAAGGATTTACGAAGGGGTCGGCCTATGGCTACACCTTC	CASSQGFTKGSAYGYTF
TRBV4-1	few	TRBJ2-2	NA	TGCGCCAGCAGCCCTTTGCAGACAGGGAACACCGGGGAGCTGTTTTTT	CASSPLQTGNTGELFF
TRBV7-2	few	TRBJ1-2	NA	TGTGCCAGCAGCCCCTCCGGAGGCTATGGCTACACCTTC	CASSPSGGYGYTF
TRBV7-2	few	TRBJ2-3	NA	TGTGCCAGCAGCTTAGTGGGGGGCGGTAGCACAGATACGCAGTATTTT	CASSLVGGGSTDTQYF
TRBV6-5	many	TRBJ2-3	NA	TGTGCCAGCAGTTACTCGGGCGGAATTAGCACAGATACGCAGTATTTT	CASSYSGGISTDTQYF
TRBV20-1	few	TRBJ2-7	TRBD2	TGCAGTGCCAGGATGCTAGCGGGACCCAGCTACGAGCAGTACTTC	CSARMLAGPSYEQYF
TRBV7-2	NA	TRBJ2-5	TRBD1	TGTGCCAGCAGCCAAGGGACAGGGGGTGGGACCCAGTACTTC	CASSQGTGGGTQYF
TRBV20-1	many	TRBJ2-3	NA	TGCAGTGCTAGAGCGGGGGCTCCCACAGATACGCAGTATTTT	CSARAGAPTDTQYF
TRBV6-1	many	TRBJ2-7	NA	TGTGCCAGCAGTTCGGACGGTGGAGCCTACGAGCAGTACTTC	CASSSDGGAYEQYF
TRBV7-9	many	TRBJ1-2	NA	TGTGCCAGCAGCTTAGCGGGGGCCGACTATGGCTACACCTTC	CASSLAGADYGYTF
TRBV7-9	few	TRBJ2-7	NA	TGTGCCAGCAGCTTGTCCGGCCGGGGCGTAGAGCAGTACTTC	CASSLSGRGVEQYF
TRBV6-6	NA	TRBJ1-1	NA	TGTGCCAGCAGTCAACACAGCGACACTGAAGCTTTCTTT	CASSQHSDTEAFF
TRBV7-9	many	TRBJ2-7	NA	TGTGCCAGCAGTGTCGACCGGTCGGTCTACGAGCAGTACTTC	CASSVDRSVYEQYF
TRBV20-1	few	TRBJ2-6	NA	TGCAGTGCTGTACGAGGCTCTGGGGCCAACGTCCTGACTTTC	CSAVRGSGANVLTF
TRBV9	many	TRBJ2-3	TRBD2	TGTGCCAGCAGCGTAGCAGCGGGAGGGTTTGGTATGGATACGCAGTATTTT	CASSVAAGGFGMDTQYF
TRBV20-1	few	TRBJ2-3	NA	TGCAGTGCTAGGGCAGTGGGCCCGCGCACAGATACGCAGTATTTT	CSARAVGPRTDTQYF
TRBV3-1	many	TRBJ2-4	NA	TGTGCCAGCAGCCAAGAGTTGCAGCTAGCCAAAAACATTCAGTACTTC	CASSQELQLAKNIQYF
TRBV20-1	once	TRBJ2-1	NA	TGCAGTGCTCTCCAAAGCAGTTCCTACAATGAGCAGTTCTTC	CSALQSSSYNEQFF
TRBV7-2	NA	TRBJ1-2	TRBD1	TGTGCCAGCAGCCGTATACCCCGGACAGGGTTTGGATCTAACTATGGCTACACCTTC	CASSRIPRTGFGSNYGYTF
TRBV2	few	TRBJ2-7	TRBD1	TGTGCCAGCAGTGACCGGGACAGGTTCTACGAGCAGTACTTC	CASSDRDRFYEQYF
TRBV2	few	TRBJ2-3	NA	TGTGCCAGCAATCGACCCACAGATACGCAGTATTTT	CASNRPTDTQYF
TRBV6-5	once	TRBJ1-2	NA	TGTGCCAGCAGTTACTCGGCAGGGCAAAATGGCTACAACTTC	CASSYSAGQNGYNF
TRBV6-6	few	TRBJ1-2	NA	TGTGCCAGCTATCTCGGGGGTTCTAACTATGGCTACACCTTC	CASYLGGSNYGYTF
TRBV29-1	NA	TRBJ2-2	NA	TGCAGCGTTGGGTTACCGCAGAACACCGGGGAGCTGTTTTTT	CSVGLPQNTGELFF
TRBV12-3/TRBV12-4	NA	TRBJ1-5	NA	TGTGCCAGCAGTTTATGGGATTTTATGGGTAGATCTAATCAGCCCCAGCATTTT	CASSLWDFMGRSNQPQHF
TRBV4-2	few	TRBJ1-5	TRBD1	TGTGCCAGCAGCCCCGAGGGACAGCCAAATCAGCCCCAGCATTTT	CASSPEGQPNQPQHF
TRBV11-2	many	TRBJ2-7	NA	TGTGCCAGCAGCTCGACGTCGGACAGTCTCTCGTTGTCCTACGAGCAGTACTTC	CASSSTSDSLSLSYEQYF
TRBV20-1	NA	TRBJ2-7	TRBD1	TGCAGTGCTAGAGGGGACAGGGTAGGCGAGCAGTACTTC	CSARGDRVGEQYF